The 20 T cell receptor beta chains reported below all come from one sample, sequenced in a study of regulatory T cells in long-lasting Graves disease. Described time point: newly diagnosed GD, antithyroid drugs for less than 3 months. The TCR library was prepared using RNA isolated from PBMCs. According to the study, TCR beta libraries were built with iRepertoire HTBI primers and CDR3-region Arm-PCR. TCRdb re-called the multiplex PCR reads through MiXCR, storing one row per CDR3 protein. This table has about 440,000 distinct CDR3 sequences, approximately 15% appearing once. These same data were also listed under a study on T cells in Graves' hyperthyroidism and ophthalmopathy.

The source was peripheral blood mononuclear cells (PBMCs), collected at new diagnosis, from a patient treated with antithyroid drugs. The receptors shown here come from a young woman with Graves disease.

Ten or more counts support this clonotype. The V call is TRBV11-3, the J call TRBJ2-5; the D gene is possibly TRBD2 (5 bases). V was trimmed by 1 base and J by 5 bases, leaving 14 bases between them. The germline gives CDR1 SGHNT, CDR2 YENEEA. This CDR3 is 15 amino acids long. The CDR3 spells CASSLVGSPRETQYF. The CDR3 coding sequence is TGTGCCAGCAGCTTAGTGGGGAGTCCGCGCGAGACCCAGTACTTC.

This clonotype has ten or more counts. The chain carries TRBV20-1 and TRBJ2-1, with 8 nucleotides matching TRBD2. This CDR3 is 11 amino acids long. V was clipped by 3 bases and J by 13 bases; unmatched bases: 5. Germline CDR1 is DFQATT and CDR2 is SNEGSKA (reference sequence). The CDR3 nucleotides are TGCAGTGCTAGGGCCGCGGGGGGACAGTTCTTC. Its translation is CSARAAGGQFF.

This clonotype appeared a few times. The CDR3 here is CASSYNGGGNQPQHF. CDR3 sequence (DNA): TGTGCCAGCAGCTACAACGGGGGGGGCAATCAGCCCCAGCATTTT. This chain connects TRBV6-2 or TRBV6-3 to TRBJ1-5; D may be TRBD1 (5 bases). From germline, CDR1 is MNHEY and CDR2 SVGEGT. V was clipped by 6 bases and J by 2 bases, with 14 bases between them. This CDR3 region has 15 residues.

This clonotype was seen a few times. The chain has TRBV11-2 and TRBJ1-6; D gene unclear. Trimming stripped 4 bases from V and 10 bases from J, with 5 bases between. CDR3 length equals 11 residues. CDR1 and CDR2 from the germline V gene are SGHAT and FQNNGV. The CDR3 loop reads CASSSSSPLHF. In DNA, the CDR3 is TGTGCCAGCAGCTCTAGCTCACCCCTCCACTTT.

This clonotype was seen at least ten times. The J gene is TRBJ2-7, the V gene TRBV20-1; 14 positions match TRBD2. V shed 6 bases, J shed 4 bases, and the junction held 5 bases outside the gene matches. There are 14 residues in the CDR3. Germline CDR1 DFQATT, CDR2 SNEGSKA (reference sequence). The CDR3 loop reads CSAPGTSGSYEQYF. Here the CDR3 DNA reads TGCAGTGCGCCGGGGACTAGCGGGAGTTACGAGCAGTACTTC.

There are many counts of this clonotype. This chain joins TRBV5-5 and TRBJ2-3; D is unclear. Looked up from germline, CDR1 is SGHKS and CDR2 is YYEKEE (reference sequence). The CDR3 has 14 amino acids. V was trimmed by 2 bases and J by 4 bases, leaving 11 bases between them. CDR3 bases: TGTGCCAGCAGCTTCCCTGGGTTTTCAGATACGCAGTATTTT. It codes for CASSFPGFSDTQYF.

Notes on this clonotype: This may stem from a read error, because a much larger clone lies one nucleotide away. The V gene is TRBV19, the J gene TRBJ2-5, with TRBD2 as a possible D gene (7 bases). The CDR3 spans 18 residues. With 4 bases removed from V and 11 bases from J, the gap between germline ends came to 32 bases. Germline CDR1 and CDR2: LNHDA and SQIVND (reference sequence). Here the CDR3 reads CASSRTRLGLGAGNEQYF. The CDR3 DNA reads as TGTGCCAGTAGTAGGACTAGACTAGGACTGGGGGCTGGGAATGAGCAGTACTTC. The entire variable domain, with the rest obtained from reference TRBV19 and TRBJ2-5, is as follows: DGGITQSPKYLFRKEGQNVTLSCEQNLNHDAMYWYRQDPGQGLRLIYYSQIVNDFQKGDIAEGYSVSREKKESFPLTVTSAQKNPTAFYLCASSRTRLGLGAGNEQYFGPGTRLLVL.

This clonotype was detected many times. The rearrangement uses TRBV24-1 and TRBJ1-2, with a weak D call TRBD1 (5 bases). V lost 4 bases and J lost 6, with 14 bases in between. This CDR3 is 14 amino acids long. From germline, CDR1 is KGHDR and CDR2 SFDVKD. For the CDR3, the DNA is TGTGCCACCAGTGACGGATCAGGCAGGGATGGCTACACCTTC. Translated, it gives CATSDGSGRDGYTF.

This clonotype occurred many times. The chain recombines TRBV20-1 with TRBJ2-3, with D perhaps TRBD2 (6 bases). Germline V gene data show CDR1 as DFQATT and CDR2 as SNEGSKA (reference sequence). CDR3 length: 14 residues. Between the trimmed V and J ends, which lost 6 bases and 4 bases, there was a span of 17 bases. In DNA, the CDR3 is TGCAGTGCAGTAGTTGGGAGGTCGGCAGATACGCAGTATTTT. This gives the protein CSAVVGRSADTQYF.

CDR3 protein: CSARGTYSYEQYF. In DNA, the CDR3 is TGCAGTGCTAGAGGGACGTACTCCTACGAGCAGTACTTC. V is TRBV20-1 and J is TRBJ2-7; D ambiguous. The CDR3 is made up of 13 amino acids. In germline, CDR1 is DFQATT, CDR2 SNEGSKA (reference sequence). Trimming stripped 1 base from V and 0 bases from J, with 7 bases between.

This clonotype was seen a single time. This may stem from a read error, because a much larger clone lies one nucleotide away. The chain has TRBV12-3 or TRBV12-4 and TRBJ2-1, with 11 nucleotides matching TRBD2. This CDR3 comprises 18 residues. The CDR3 coding sequence is TGTGCCAACAGTCTCCGGACTAGCGGGCCGACCTCTTACAATGAGCAGTTCTTC. Its translation: CANSLRTSGPTSYNEQFF.

This clonotype was seen repeatedly, ten times or more. V usage is TRBV29-1 and J usage is TRBJ2-1; 9 bases fit TRBD2. V dropped 1 base and J dropped 0; count of bases not matched to a gene: 4. This CDR3 spans 16 amino acids. The V gene's germline CDR1 is SQVTM and CDR2 ANQGSEA. This CDR3 is CSVEGLAVSSYNEQFF. The CDR3 DNA reads TGCAGCGTTGAAGGACTAGCGGTTAGCTCCTACAATGAGCAGTTCTTC.

This clonotype was observed many times. The chain recombines TRBV20-1 with TRBJ2-6; a weak D match, TRBD1 (5 bases). Trimming took off 4 bases at V and 0 bases at J, with 10 bases between the two ends. Germline assignment: CDR1 DFQATT and CDR2 SNEGSKA (reference sequence). This CDR3 spans 15 amino acids. CDR3 coding DNA: TGCAGTGCTATAACCGACAGCTCTGGGGCCAACGTCCTGACTTTC. Translated: CSAITDSSGANVLTF.

This clonotype was recorded many times. The chain combines TRBV27 with TRBJ1-1, with unresolved D. CDR1 and CDR2 from the germline V gene are MNHEY and SMNVEV (reference sequence). The CDR3 has 13 residues. Between the trimmed V and J ends, which lost 6 bases and 1 base, there was a span of 9 bases. CDR3 protein: CASSHERNTEAFF. As DNA, the CDR3 is TGTGCCAGCAGCCATGAGCGGAACACTGAAGCTTTCTTT.

This clonotype was detected ten times or more. CDR3 DNA sequence: TGCGCCAGCAGCTTGACAGGGAAAGACTATGGCTACACCTTC. This sequence encodes CASSLTGKDYGYTF. The chain joins TRBV5-1 to TRBJ1-2, with D perhaps TRBD1 (6 bases). Germline assignment: CDR1 SGHRS and CDR2 YFSETQ. The germline V and J ends were trimmed by 1 base and 3 bases, with 10 bases remaining between them. The CDR3 covers 14 residues.

The chain couples TRBV19 to TRBJ1-6; D is possibly TRBD1 (6 bases). The V gene lost 0 bases and the J gene lost 10 bases, with 13 bases spanning the gap. Germline V gives CDR1 LNHDA, CDR2 SQIVND (reference sequence). The CDR3 has 15 residues. The DNA for the CDR3 is TGTGCCAGTAGTATAGATCTCACAGGGACCTCACCCCTCCACTTT. Residues: CASSIDLTGTSPLHF.

This clonotype was seen ten or more times. The chain has TRBV20-1 and TRBJ2-7, with TRBD1 matching over 7 bases. Germline V gene sequence: CDR1 DFQATT, CDR2 SNEGSKA (reference sequence). Trimming removed 4 bases from V and 0 bases from J; junction bases left unmatched: 9. The CDR3 sequence is 15 residues long. CDR3 in amino acids: CSATSDRIGSYEQYF. The CDR3 DNA reads TGCAGTGCTACCTCGGACAGGATTGGCTCCTACGAGCAGTACTTC.

The V call is TRBV5-8, the J call TRBJ2-7; D unresolved. The CDR3 covers 15 residues. From germline, CDR1 is SGHTS and CDR2 YDEGEE. V was shortened by 4 bases and J by 0 bases, with 14 bases between the two germline ends. As DNA, the CDR3 is TGTGCCAGCAGCCTTCACCCCGTCGACTCCTACGAGCAGTACTTC. This gives the protein CASSLHPVDSYEQYF.

This clonotype was counted ten times or more. The chain employs TRBV24-1 and TRBJ2-3, with TRBD1 matching 9 bases. Germline V gene lookup returns CDR1 KGHDR and CDR2 SFDVKD. CDR3 length equals 16 residues. After removal of 4 bases from V and 3 bases from J, the junction contained 7 bases not matched to a gene. The chain's CDR3 is CATSDPNRGRTDTQYF. CDR3 DNA sequence: TGTGCCACCAGTGACCCAAACAGGGGGCGGACAGATACGCAGTATTTT.

This clonotype is a singleton in its sample. A much bigger clone sits one base away, suggesting this may be a read error. The V gene is TRBV20-1, the J gene TRBJ1-2; possible D gene TRBD1, 5 bases. V gave up 6 bases and J gave up 7 bases, with 18 bases separating them. Germline loops: CDR1 DFQATT, CDR2 SNEGSKA (reference sequence). CDR3 length: 13 residues. As DNA, the CDR3 is TGCAGTGCACCAGACGGGGCCGCGACTGGCTACACCTTC. As protein: CSAPDGAATGYTF.